This T cell receptor (beta chain) was recorded in a study of a mutant IDH1 vaccine in newly diagnosed glioma. Study-level information: During weeks 1, 3, 5, 7, 11, 15, 19 and 23, patients received eight vaccinations. Treatment recipients were approximately 62% male and around 40% female, and their mean age was around 40 years.

Time point given: week 23, last vaccination. The content of each vaccine dose was 300 ug of mutant IDH1 20-mer peptide, and topical imiquimod accompanied it. The CDR3 is 15 amino acids. The V and J ends lost 7 bases and 0 bases respectively, with 16 bases between them. CDR1 is SQVTM, CDR2 ANQGSEA, per germline. Only in-frame clones appear in the TCRdb table, and some are missing; sequencing was by immunoSEQ multiplex PCR. The sample holds fewer than 45,000 clones; around 90% are singletons and the top ten take just under 4%. In regard to this clone: Its antigen is not known.

The chain uses TRBV29-1 and TRBJ2-1, with D hard to call. The input for sequencing was PBMCs, taken from a glioma patient whose treatment included an IDH1 peptide vaccine. The source of this sequence is a man in his fifties or sixties with glioma. The DNA for the CDR3 is TGCAGCGCCCCGGGTAGCCTGAGCTCCTACAATGAGCAGTTCTTC. As protein: CSAPGSLSSYNEQFF.